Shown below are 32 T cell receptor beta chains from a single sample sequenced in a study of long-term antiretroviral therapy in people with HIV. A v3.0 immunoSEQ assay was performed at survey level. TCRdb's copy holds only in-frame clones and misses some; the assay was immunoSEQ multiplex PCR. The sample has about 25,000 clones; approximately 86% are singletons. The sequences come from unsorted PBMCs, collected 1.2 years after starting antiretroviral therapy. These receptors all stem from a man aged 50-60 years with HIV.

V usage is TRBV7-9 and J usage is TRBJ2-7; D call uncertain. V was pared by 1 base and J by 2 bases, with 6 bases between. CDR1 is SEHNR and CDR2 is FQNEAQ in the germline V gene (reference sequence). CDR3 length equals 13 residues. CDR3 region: CASSLGVPYEQYF. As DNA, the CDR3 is TGTGCCAGCAGCTTAGGGGTTCCCTACGAGCAGTACTTC.

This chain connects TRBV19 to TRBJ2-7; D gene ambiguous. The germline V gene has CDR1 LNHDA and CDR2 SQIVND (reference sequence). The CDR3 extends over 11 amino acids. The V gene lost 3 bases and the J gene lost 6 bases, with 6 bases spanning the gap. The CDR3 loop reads CASSISGEQYF. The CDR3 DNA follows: TGTGCCAGTAGTATTTCTGGCGAGCAGTACTTC.

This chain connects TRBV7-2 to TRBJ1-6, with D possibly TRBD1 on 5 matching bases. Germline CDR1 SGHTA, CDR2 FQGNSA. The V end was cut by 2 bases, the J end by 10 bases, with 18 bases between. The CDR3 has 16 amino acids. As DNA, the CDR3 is TGTGCCAGCAGCTTACGGACGACGAGGGGAGGCTCACCCCTCCACTTT. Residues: CASSLRTTRGGSPLHF.

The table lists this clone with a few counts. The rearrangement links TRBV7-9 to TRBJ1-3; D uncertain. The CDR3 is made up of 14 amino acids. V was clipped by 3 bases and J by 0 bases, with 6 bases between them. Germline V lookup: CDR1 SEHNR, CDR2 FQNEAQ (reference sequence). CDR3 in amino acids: CASSLGVSGNTIYF. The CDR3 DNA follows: TGTGCCAGCAGCTTGGGAGTCTCTGGAAACACCATATATTTT.

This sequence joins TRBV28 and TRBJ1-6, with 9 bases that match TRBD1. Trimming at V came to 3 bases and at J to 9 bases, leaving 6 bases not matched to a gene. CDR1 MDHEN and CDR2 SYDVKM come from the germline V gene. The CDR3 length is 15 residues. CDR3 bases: TGTGCCAGCAGTTTGGGGATGACAGGGGGTTCACCCCTCCACTTT. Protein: CASSLGMTGGSPLHF.

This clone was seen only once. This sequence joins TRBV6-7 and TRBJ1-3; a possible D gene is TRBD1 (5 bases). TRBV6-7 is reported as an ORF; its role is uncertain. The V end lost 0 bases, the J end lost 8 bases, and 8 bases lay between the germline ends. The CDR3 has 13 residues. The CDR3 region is CASSYSGEDTIYF. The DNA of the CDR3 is TGTGCCAGCAGTTACTCGGGGGAGGACACCATATATTTT.

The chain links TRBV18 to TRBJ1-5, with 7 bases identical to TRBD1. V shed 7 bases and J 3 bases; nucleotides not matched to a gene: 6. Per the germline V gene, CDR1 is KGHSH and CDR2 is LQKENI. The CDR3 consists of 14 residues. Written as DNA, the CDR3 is TGTGCCAGCTTCCGGACAGGACACAATCAGCCCCAGCATTTT. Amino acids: CASFRTGHNQPQHF.

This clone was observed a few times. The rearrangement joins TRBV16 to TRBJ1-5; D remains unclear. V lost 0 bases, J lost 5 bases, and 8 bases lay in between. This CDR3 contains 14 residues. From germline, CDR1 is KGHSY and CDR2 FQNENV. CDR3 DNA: TGTGCCAGCAGCCAATCAAGGGCTGATCAGCCCCAGCATTTT. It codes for CASSQSRADQPQHF.

CDR3 nucleotides: TGTGCCAGCAGCGTCGGGACAGCCCGCCTTGGGGGAAACACCATATATTTT. It yields the protein CASSVGTARLGGNTIYF. The chain couples TRBV9 to TRBJ1-3; 7 bases map to TRBD1. The ends lost 2 bases at V and 4 bases at J; junction bases unmatched: 12. The CDR3 contains 17 residues. The germline CDR1 and CDR2 sequences are SGDLS and YYNGEE.

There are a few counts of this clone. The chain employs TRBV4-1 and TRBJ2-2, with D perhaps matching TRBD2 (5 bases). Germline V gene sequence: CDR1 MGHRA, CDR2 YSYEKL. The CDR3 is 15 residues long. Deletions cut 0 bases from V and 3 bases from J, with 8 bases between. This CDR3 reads CASSQDLLDTGELFF. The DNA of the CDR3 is TGCGCCAGCAGCCAAGATTTACTAGACACCGGGGAGCTGTTTTTT.

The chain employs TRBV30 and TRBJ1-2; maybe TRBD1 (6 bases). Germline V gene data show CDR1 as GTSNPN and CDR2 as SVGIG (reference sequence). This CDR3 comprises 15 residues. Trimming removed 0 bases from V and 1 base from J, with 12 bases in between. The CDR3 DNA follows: TGTGCCTGGAGTGTCCACCTCAGGGGTAACTATGGCTACACCTTC. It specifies CAWSVHLRGNYGYTF.

The chain's CDR3 is CASRGGGREELFF. The CDR3 DNA reads as TGTGCCAGCAGAGGGGGGGGTAGGGAGGAGCTGTTTTTT. V and J are TRBV2 and TRBJ2-2; D perhaps matches TRBD2 (7 bases). The CDR3 consists of 13 residues. The V end lost 6 bases, the J end lost 10 bases, and 15 bases lay between the germline ends. Germline values: CDR1 SNHLY, CDR2 FYNNEI. Full variable domain (remainder filled in from reference TRBV2 and TRBJ2-2): EPEVTQTPSHQVTQMGQEVILRCVPISNHLYFYWYRQILGQKVEFLVSFYNNEISEKSEIFDDQFSVERPDGSNFTLKIRSTKLEDSAMYFCASRGGGREELFFGEGSRLTVL.

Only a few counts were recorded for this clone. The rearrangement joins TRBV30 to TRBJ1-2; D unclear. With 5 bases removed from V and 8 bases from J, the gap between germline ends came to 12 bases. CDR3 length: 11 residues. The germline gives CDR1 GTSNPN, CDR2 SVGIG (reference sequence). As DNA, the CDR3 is TGTGCCTGGTGGAGACTCCCCGGCTACACCTTC. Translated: CAWWRLPGYTF.

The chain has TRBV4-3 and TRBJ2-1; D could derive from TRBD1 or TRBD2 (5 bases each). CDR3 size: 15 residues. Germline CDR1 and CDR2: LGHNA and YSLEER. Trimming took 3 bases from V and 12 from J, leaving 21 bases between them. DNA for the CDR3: TGCGCCAGCAGCCAGGGACGGACGGCCCCACAAGGGCAGTTCTTC. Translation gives CASSQGRTAPQGQFF.

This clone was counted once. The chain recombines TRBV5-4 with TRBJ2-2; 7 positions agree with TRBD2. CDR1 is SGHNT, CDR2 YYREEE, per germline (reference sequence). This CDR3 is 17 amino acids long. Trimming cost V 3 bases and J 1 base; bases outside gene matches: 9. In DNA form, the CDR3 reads TGTGCCAGCAGCTCCCGGATGGGGGGGGAGAACACCGGGGAGCTGTTTTTT. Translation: CASSSRMGGENTGELFF.

CDR3 coding DNA: TGTGCCAGCAGCTTATCAGTAACTAATGAAAAACTGTTTTTT. It yields the protein CASSLSVTNEKLFF. The J gene is TRBJ1-4, the V gene TRBV7-8; D gene unclear. The CDR3 is made up of 14 amino acids. Germline V gene sequence: CDR1 SGHVS, CDR2 FQNEAQ. Trimming took off 2 bases at V and 1 base at J, with 5 bases between the two ends.

The CDR3 protein is CASSLAPSGGPSGETQYF. CDR3 in DNA: TGTGCCAGCAGCTTAGCGCCTAGCGGGGGCCCATCCGGGGAGACCCAGTACTTC. V and J are TRBV7-2 and TRBJ2-5, with TRBD2 matching 10 bases. The CDR3 runs 18 residues. From germline, CDR1 is SGHTA and CDR2 FQGNSA. Trimming removed 0 bases from V and 5 bases from J; junction bases left unmatched: 12.

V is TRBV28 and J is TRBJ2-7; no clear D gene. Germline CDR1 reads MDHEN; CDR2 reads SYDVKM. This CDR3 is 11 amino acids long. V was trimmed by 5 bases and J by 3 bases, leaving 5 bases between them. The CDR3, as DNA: TGTGCCAGCAGTGGGGACTACGAGCAGTACTTC. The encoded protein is CASSGDYEQYF.

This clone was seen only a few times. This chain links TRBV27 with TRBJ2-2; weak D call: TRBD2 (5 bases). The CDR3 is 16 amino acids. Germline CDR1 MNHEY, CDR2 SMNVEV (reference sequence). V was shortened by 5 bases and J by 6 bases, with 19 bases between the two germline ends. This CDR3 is CASSLVVRLEAGELFF. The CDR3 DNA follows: TGTGCCAGCAGTCTGGTCGTAAGGCTGGAGGCCGGGGAGCTGTTTTTT.

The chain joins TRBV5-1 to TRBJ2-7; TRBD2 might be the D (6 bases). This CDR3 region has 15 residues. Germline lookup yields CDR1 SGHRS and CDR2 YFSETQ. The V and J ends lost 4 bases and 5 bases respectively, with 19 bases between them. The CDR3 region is CASSPNPGGWNEQYF. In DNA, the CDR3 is TGCGCCAGCAGCCCCAACCCCGGGGGATGGAACGAGCAGTACTTC.

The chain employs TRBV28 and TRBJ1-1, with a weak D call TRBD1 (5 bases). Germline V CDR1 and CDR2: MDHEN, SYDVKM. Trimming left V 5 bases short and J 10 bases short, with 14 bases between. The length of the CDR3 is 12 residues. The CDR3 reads CASSAQGRVAFF. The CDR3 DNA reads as TGTGCCAGCAGTGCTCAGGGAAGAGTAGCTTTCTTT.

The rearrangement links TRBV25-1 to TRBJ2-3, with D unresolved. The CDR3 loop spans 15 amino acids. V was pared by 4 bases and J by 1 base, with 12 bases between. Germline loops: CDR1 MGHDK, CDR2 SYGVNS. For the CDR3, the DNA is TGTGCCAGCAGTGGGTCACACTGGGGCACAGATACGCAGTATTTT. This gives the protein CASSGSHWGTDTQYF.

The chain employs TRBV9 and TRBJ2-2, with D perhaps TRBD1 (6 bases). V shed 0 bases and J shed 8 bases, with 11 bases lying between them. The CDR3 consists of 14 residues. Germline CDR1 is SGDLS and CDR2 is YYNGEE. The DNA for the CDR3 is TGTGCCAGCAGCGTAGTCACAGGGACAGGGGAGCTGTTTTTT. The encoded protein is CASSVVTGTGELFF.

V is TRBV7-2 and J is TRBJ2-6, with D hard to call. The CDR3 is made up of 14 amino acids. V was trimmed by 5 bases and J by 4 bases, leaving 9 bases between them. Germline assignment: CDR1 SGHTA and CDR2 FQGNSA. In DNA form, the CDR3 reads TGTGCCAGCAGCACCTCGATGGGGGCCAACGTCCTGACTTTC. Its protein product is CASSTSMGANVLTF.

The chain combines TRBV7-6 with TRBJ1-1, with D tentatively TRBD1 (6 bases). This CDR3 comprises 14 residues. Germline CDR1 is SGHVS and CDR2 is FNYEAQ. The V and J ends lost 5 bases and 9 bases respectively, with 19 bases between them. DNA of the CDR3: TGTGCCAGCAGCCCAGCAAGGGGGGCGCTTCAAGCTTTCTTT. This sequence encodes CASSPARGALQAFF.

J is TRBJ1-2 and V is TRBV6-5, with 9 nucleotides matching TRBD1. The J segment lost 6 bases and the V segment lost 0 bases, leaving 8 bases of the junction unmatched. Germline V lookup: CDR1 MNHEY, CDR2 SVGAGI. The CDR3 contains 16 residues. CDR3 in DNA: TGTGCCAGCAGTTACTCGAACATCCGGGACAGGGATGGCTACACCTTC. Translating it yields CASSYSNIRDRDGYTF.

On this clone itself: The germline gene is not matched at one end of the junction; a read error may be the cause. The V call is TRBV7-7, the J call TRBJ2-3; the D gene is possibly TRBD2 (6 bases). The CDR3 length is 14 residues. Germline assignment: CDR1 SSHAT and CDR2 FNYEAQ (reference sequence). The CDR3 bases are TGTGCTAGCAGCCTGGGAGGCTCAATGGATACGCAGTATTTT. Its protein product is CASSLGGSMDTQYF.

This CDR3 reads CAWRKGLGGYTF. The CDR3 DNA follows: TGTGCCTGGAGGAAGGGTTTGGGTGGCTACACCTTC. This chain links TRBV30 with TRBJ1-2; D ambiguous. CDR3 length: 12 residues. V was pared by 3 bases and J by 7 bases, with 12 bases between. Germline V gene sequence: CDR1 GTSNPN, CDR2 SVGIG (reference sequence).

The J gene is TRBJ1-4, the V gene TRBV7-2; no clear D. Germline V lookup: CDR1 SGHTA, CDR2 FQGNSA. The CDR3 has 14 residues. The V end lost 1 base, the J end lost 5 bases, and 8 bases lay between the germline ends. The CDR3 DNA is TGTGCCAGCAGCTTAGTAGGGTCAAATGAAAAACTGTTTTTT. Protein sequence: CASSLVGSNEKLFF.

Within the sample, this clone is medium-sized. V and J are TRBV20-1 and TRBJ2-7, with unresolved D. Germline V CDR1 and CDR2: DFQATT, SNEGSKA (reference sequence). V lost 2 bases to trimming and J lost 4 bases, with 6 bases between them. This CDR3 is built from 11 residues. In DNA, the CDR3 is TGCAGTGCTAGACAGTTGTACGAGCAGTACTTC. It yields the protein CSARQLYEQYF.

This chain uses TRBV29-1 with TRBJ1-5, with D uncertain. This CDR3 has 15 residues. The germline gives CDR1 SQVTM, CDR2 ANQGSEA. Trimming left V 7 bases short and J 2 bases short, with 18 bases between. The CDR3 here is CSAERQKHGNQPQHF. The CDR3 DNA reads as TGCAGCGCTGAGAGGCAGAAGCACGGCAATCAGCCCCAGCATTTT.

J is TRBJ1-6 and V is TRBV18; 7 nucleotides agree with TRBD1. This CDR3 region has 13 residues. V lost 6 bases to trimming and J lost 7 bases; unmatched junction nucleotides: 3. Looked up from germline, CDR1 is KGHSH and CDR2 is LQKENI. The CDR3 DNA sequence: TGTGCCAGCTCCCGGGACAGCAATTCACCCCTCCACTTT. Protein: CASSRDSNSPLHF.